This TCR beta chain was observed in a study of breast tumors, draining lymph nodes, adjacent tissues. In TCRdb, the multiplex PCR reads were re-called with MiXCR into one record per CDR3 protein. The sample has about 15,000 distinct CDR3 sequences; 40% to 60% are singletons. This CDR3 is built from 12 residues. The germline CDR1 and CDR2 sequences are DFQATT and SNEGSKA (reference sequence). V lost 1 base and J 2 bases, leaving 5 bases between the germline ends. This clonotype has at least ten counts. This TCR was recovered from a female donor with breast cancer. Some clones in this sample may be carry-over from other donors' samples. The sequenced material came from tumor-adjacent breast tissue. The chain is built from TRBV20-1 and TRBJ1-1; D is unclear. The CDR3 region has the DNA TGCAGTGCTAGAGGGCCCAACACTGAAGCTTTCTTT. Protein product: CSARGPNTEAFF.